These 26 T cell receptor beta chains were sequenced from one sample in a study of Ad26.COV2.S vaccination and SARS-CoV-2 variants. Measured with immunoSEQ multiplex PCR; TCRdb has only the in-frame clones, and not every one. The table records roughly 350,000 clones, approximately 86% of them present only once. This sample's treatment: roughly 19 received Ad26.COV2.S at low or high dose, single or two shots; about 5 received placebo; per-sample allocation not given. Collection of the samples took place on day 63 after the first injection of vaccine or placebo. The material sequenced was peripheral blood, taken in a trial of Ad26.COV2.S vaccine versus placebo. These receptors all stem from a person between 18 and 60 years old who received the Ad26.COV2.S COVID-19 vaccine or a placebo.

This clone was recorded at least ten times. The CDR3 region is CASSQDLEQGGEQYF. The CDR3 nucleotides are TGTGCCAGCAGCCAAGATCTAGAGCAGGGCGGCGAGCAGTACTTC. This chain joins TRBV4-2 and TRBJ2-7; weak D call: TRBD1 (5 bases). CDR1 and CDR2 from the germline V gene are LGHNA and YNFKEQ. V was pared by 0 bases and J by 6 bases, with 15 bases between. CDR3 length equals 15 residues.

The chain links TRBV6-6 to TRBJ1-3, with D hard to call. V lost 6 bases and J 0 bases, leaving 15 bases between the germline ends. The CDR3 has 16 residues. Germline V gives CDR1 MNHNY, CDR2 SVGAGI (reference sequence). The CDR3 loop is CASSPPGPTSGNTIYF. The DNA for the CDR3 is TGTGCCAGCAGCCCCCCAGGACCGACCTCTGGAAACACCATATATTTT.

The chain couples TRBV28 to TRBJ1-4, with a possible D match to TRBD1 (5 bases). Germline V gene sequence: CDR1 MDHEN, CDR2 SYDVKM. The length of the CDR3 is 15 residues. With 6 bases removed from V and 4 bases from J, the gap between germline ends came to 15 bases. CDR3 sequence (DNA): TGTGCCAGCAGAGGACACCCACCTCGTAATGAAAAACTGTTTTTT. Amino acids: CASRGHPPRNEKLFF.

The chain uses TRBV5-1 and TRBJ1-4; possibly TRBD1 for D (5 bases). The V and J ends lost 0 bases and 7 bases respectively, with 7 bases between them. The CDR3 is made up of 13 amino acids. CDR1 is SGHRS, CDR2 YFSETQ, per germline. Written as DNA, the CDR3 is TGCGCCAGCAGCTTGGCCGGGGGTGAAAAACTGTTTTTT. This sequence encodes CASSLAGGEKLFF.

The chain couples TRBV19 to TRBJ1-3; 9 bases match TRBD1. Trimming removed 3 bases from V and 4 bases from J; junction bases left unmatched: 4. The germline V gene has CDR1 LNHDA and CDR2 SQIVND (reference sequence). This CDR3 has 15 residues. The CDR3 nucleotides read TGTGCCAGTAGTATCAACAGGGGGCTCGGAAACACCATATATTTT. Its protein product is CASSINRGLGNTIYF.

This chain connects TRBV12-3 or TRBV12-4 to TRBJ1-2; no reliable D call. CDR3 size: 12 residues. Trimming shortened V by 7 bases and J by 10 bases, and 16 bases separated the two germline ends. The CDR3 loop is CASTGWLMDYTF. For the CDR3, the DNA is TGTGCCAGCACCGGCTGGCTTATGGACTACACCTTC.

The chain is built from TRBV7-2 and TRBJ2-7, with 8 bases lining up with TRBD2. The junction had 10 bases not matched to a gene; V was cut back by 5 bases and J by 4 bases. This CDR3 has 15 amino acids. Germline CDR1 and CDR2: SGHTA and FQGNSA. CDR3 loop: CASSLRAGDKYEQYF. As DNA, the CDR3 is TGTGCCAGCAGCCTCAGAGCGGGAGACAAGTACGAGCAGTACTTC.

This chain joins TRBV7-2 and TRBJ2-2, with 16 bases identical to TRBD2. CDR1 and CDR2 from the germline V gene are SGHTA and FQGNSA. The length of the CDR3 is 17 residues. The J segment lost 4 bases and the V segment lost 5 bases, leaving 4 bases of the junction unmatched. The chain's CDR3 is CASSQGLAGGITGELFF. For the CDR3, the DNA is TGTGCCAGCAGCCAGGGACTAGCGGGAGGGATCACCGGGGAGCTGTTTTTT.

In its sample, this clone was seen once. This chain connects TRBV2 to TRBJ2-1; the D is unclear. The V end was cut by 6 bases, the J end by 1 base, with 10 bases between. Germline CDR1 SNHLY, CDR2 FYNNEI. This CDR3 is 14 amino acids long. CDR3 nucleotide sequence: TGTGCCAGCAGGGGTACGCGTTCCTACAATGAGCAGTTCTTC. As protein: CASRGTRSYNEQFF.

This clone was picked up a small number of times. The chain uses TRBV7-2 and TRBJ1-3, with a possible D match to TRBD1 (6 bases). V lost 3 bases and J lost 0, with 12 bases in between. The germline V gene has CDR1 SGHTA and CDR2 FQGNSA. The CDR3 is made up of 16 amino acids. CDR3 amino acids: CASSFDRTLSGNTIYF. CDR3 DNA sequence: TGTGCCAGCAGCTTTGACAGGACGCTCTCTGGAAACACCATATATTTT.

The chain combines TRBV5-1 with TRBJ2-1; D may match TRBD1 or TRBD2 (5 bases each). The CDR3 extends over 15 amino acids. The ends were cut back, 2 bases at V and 0 bases at J, with 9 bases in the middle. Germline assignment: CDR1 SGHRS and CDR2 YFSETQ. The CDR3 here is CASSFRDGSYNEQFF. CDR3 coding DNA: TGCGCCAGCAGCTTCCGGGACGGCTCCTACAATGAGCAGTTCTTC.

The genes are TRBV5-6 and TRBJ2-3; maybe TRBD1 (5 bases). With 2 bases removed from V and 5 bases from J, the gap between germline ends came to 27 bases. The germline gives CDR1 SGHDT, CDR2 YYEEEE. This CDR3 contains 19 residues. CDR3 DNA sequence: TGTGCCAGCAGCTTTGCTCGTGACAGCCCACATCCCGGGTTAGATACGCAGTATTTT. Residues: CASSFARDSPHPGLDTQYF.

The chain combines TRBV9 with TRBJ2-2; D gene uncertain. The CDR3 has 13 residues. The germline V and J ends were trimmed by 0 bases and 4 bases, with 4 bases remaining between them. Germline CDR1 and CDR2: SGDLS and YYNGEE. CDR3 region: CASSVVPTGELFF. The CDR3 DNA is TGTGCCAGCAGCGTAGTTCCCACCGGGGAGCTGTTTTTT.

This clone showed up just once. The CDR3 is CASSYGGDAHEQYF. The DNA of the CDR3 is TGTGCCAGCAGTTACGGGGGGGATGCCCACGAGCAGTACTTC. The chain uses TRBV6-6 and TRBJ2-7, with TRBD2 matching 7 bases. J gave up 5 bases and V 2 bases, and 6 bases lay outside the gene matches. CDR1 is MNHNY, CDR2 SVGAGI, per germline (reference sequence). The CDR3 runs 14 residues.

The chain combines TRBV19 with TRBJ1-1; TRBD1 might be the D (6 bases). Germline CDR1 LNHDA, CDR2 SQIVND (reference sequence). This CDR3 has 12 amino acids. Trimming cost V 3 bases and J 8 bases, with 10 bases left between them. The CDR3 DNA sequence: TGTGCCAGTAGTATGGGCAGGGGAGAAGCTTTCTTT. Translation: CASSMGRGEAFF.

The V call is TRBV28, the J call TRBJ2-5; no firm D call. Per the germline V gene, CDR1 is MDHEN and CDR2 is SYDVKM. Trimming shortened V by 8 bases and J by 5 bases, and 12 bases separated the two germline ends. CDR3 length: 12 residues. As DNA, the CDR3 is TGTGCCAGCCGAGTTTCATCGGAGACCCAGTACTTC. Its translation: CASRVSSETQYF.

The rearrangement uses TRBV10-3 and TRBJ2-7; 9 positions match TRBD1. Germline CDR1 and CDR2: ENHRY and SYGVKD. V gave up 1 base and J gave up 2 bases; unmatched junction bases: 3. This CDR3 spans 15 amino acids. The CDR3 DNA sequence: TGTGCCATCAGTGAGTGGACAGGGGTTCCCTACGAGCAGTACTTC. Translated, it gives CAISEWTGVPYEQYF.

This clone occurred a few times. The rearrangement links TRBV7-9 to TRBJ1-4; the match to TRBD1 covers 10 bases. The trim removed 4 bases at V and 3 bases at J, leaving 8 bases unmatched. This CDR3 has 17 residues. Germline V gene lookup returns CDR1 SEHNR and CDR2 FQNEAQ (reference sequence). CDR3: CASSSGTGAIPNEKLFF. The DNA for the CDR3 is TGTGCCAGCAGCTCCGGGACAGGGGCGATTCCTAATGAAAAACTGTTTTTT. Supplemented by reference TRBV7-9 and TRBJ1-4, the full variable domain reads DTGVSQNPRHKITKRGQNVTFRCDPISEHNRLYWYRQTLGQGPEFLTYFQNEAQLEKSRLLSDRFSAERPKGSFSTLEIQRTEQGDSAMYLCASSSGTGAIPNEKLFFGSGTQLSVL.

V usage is TRBV16 and J usage is TRBJ1-1; D unresolved. Germline lookup yields CDR1 KGHSY and CDR2 FQNENV. The V end lost 4 bases, the J end lost 1 base, and 7 bases lay between the germline ends. This CDR3 is built from 13 residues. In DNA form, the CDR3 reads TGTGCCAGCAGCCTGGTTGCGAACACTGAAGCTTTCTTT. Its translation is CASSLVANTEAFF.

The chain joins TRBV4-3 to TRBJ2-3, with 13 positions matching TRBD2. The V segment lost 1 base and the J segment 0 bases; nucleotides outside the gene matches: 7. The length of the CDR3 is 19 residues. Per germline, CDR1 LGHNA and CDR2 YSLEER. For the CDR3, the DNA is TGCGCCAGCAGCCAAGGTCCGGGACTAGCGGGGATAAGCACAGATACGCAGTATTTT. Residues: CASSQGPGLAGISTDTQYF.

The V gene is TRBV19, the J gene TRBJ2-7; TRBD1 matches at 8 bases. The ends lost 4 bases at V and 6 bases at J; junction bases unmatched: 14. Per the germline V gene, CDR1 is LNHDA and CDR2 is SQIVND (reference sequence). The CDR3 runs 16 residues. CDR3 loop: CASSTSQDRGMGEQYF. The CDR3 DNA is TGTGCCAGTAGTACCAGCCAAGACAGGGGTATGGGCGAGCAGTACTTC.

A few counts support this clone. The chain has TRBV4-1 and TRBJ1-3, with a tentative D call TRBD1 (5 bases). The V gene lost 1 base and the J gene lost 0 bases, with 7 bases spanning the gap. The CDR3 spans 15 residues. Per the germline V gene, CDR1 is MGHRA and CDR2 is YSYEKL. The CDR3 region has the DNA TGCGCCAGCAGCCAAGCCAGGGACTCTGGAAACACCATATATTTT. Translated: CASSQARDSGNTIYF.

The V and J genes are TRBV28 and TRBJ2-7; D is tentatively TRBD1 or TRBD2 (7 bases each). This CDR3 is 14 amino acids long. From germline, CDR1 is MDHEN and CDR2 SYDVKM. The ends were cut back, 7 bases at V and 6 bases at J, with 19 bases in the middle. The CDR3 protein is CASTPAGTAFEQYF. CDR3 bases: TGTGCCAGCACCCCAGCGGGGACAGCGTTCGAGCAGTACTTC. Drawing the rest from reference TRBV28 and TRBJ2-7, the complete variable domain is DVKVTQSSRYLVKRTGEKVFLECVQDMDHENMFWYRQDPGLGLRLIYFSYDVKMKEKGDIPEGYSVSREKKERFSLILESASTNQTSMYLCASTPAGTAFEQYFGPGTRLTVT.

The rearrangement joins TRBV14 to TRBJ2-5; D is unclear. Trimming pared 2 bases from V and 4 bases from J, leaving 8 bases between. The CDR3 is 13 amino acids. Germline CDR1 SGHDN, CDR2 FVKESK. The CDR3 DNA sequence: TGTGCCAGCAGCCAAAACACGGGAGAGACCCAGTACTTC. Its translation: CASSQNTGETQYF.

V gene TRBV6-5 combines with J gene TRBJ1-4, with D tentatively TRBD1 (6 bases). CDR3 length: 14 residues. Per the germline V gene, CDR1 is MNHEY and CDR2 is SVGAGI. The ends were cut back, 6 bases at V and 8 bases at J, with 16 bases in the middle. The CDR3 protein is CASRSQGTWEKLFF. The CDR3 nucleotides are TGTGCCAGCAGATCACAGGGAACTTGGGAAAAACTGTTTTTT.

CDR3 region: CASSLGGNFAYGYTF. CDR3 DNA: TGTGCCAGCAGTTTAGGGGGAAACTTTGCCTATGGCTACACCTTC. The chain uses TRBV27 and TRBJ1-2; TRBD1 might be the D (5 bases). V dropped 2 bases and J dropped 4 bases, with 14 bases sitting between them. CDR3 length: 15 amino acids. Germline V gives CDR1 MNHEY, CDR2 SMNVEV (reference sequence).